What follows describes a single TCR beta chain. The antigen is not known. A much larger clone is a single base away; this may be a read error. The data were obtained in a study of blood T cells in healthy people across ages. General observations from the study: The study lacked donor CMV status, which possibly confounded expanded clonotype changes. As age increased, TCR beta diversity per million T cells fell in a roughly linear fashion.

There are 14 residues in the CDR3. V lost 8 bases to trimming and J lost 4 bases, with 17 bases between them. A J-beta primer mix and a sample-barcoded 5' primer were used in a second PCR of about 7 to 12 cycles. Tags on each cDNA molecule came from a template-switch adaptor with 12 random nucleotides. TCRdb recomputed calls from the 5' RACE reads with MiXCR, one row per CDR3 protein. The data show about 670,000 distinct CDR3 sequences, roughly 43% seen once. The gene calls are TRBV12-3 or TRBV12-4 and TRBJ1-2; D perhaps matches TRBD1 (5 bases). The TCR comes from an older man in good health. The sequenced sample consisted of blood. The CDR3 DNA is TGTGCCAGCGGCCGTAGGGGCGACACCTATGGCTACACCTTC. Protein: CASGRRGDTYGYTF.